What follows are 25 T cell receptor beta chains derived from one specimen sequenced in a study of HIV-infected patients and healthy controls. No cell fractionation was done, so the repertoire covers all unsorted peripheral blood T cells. About 500 ng RNA was reverse transcribed with alpha and beta constant-region primers. Separate chain-specific third strand synthesis with multiplexing indices produced the alpha and beta libraries. Using its own MiXCR run on the 5' RACE reads, TCRdb lists one record per CDR3 protein. The table records some 12,000 distinct CDR3 sequences, around 9.3% of them present only once. This sample comprised blood, obtained before antiretroviral therapy. Receptor source: an adult with HIV infection. The donor label of this sample is uncertain.

This clonotype was detected many times. V usage is TRBV9 and J usage is TRBJ2-2; D is unclear. Trimming took off 4 bases at V and 6 bases at J, with 13 bases between the two ends. The germline V gene has CDR1 SGDLS and CDR2 YYNGEE. This CDR3 is 14 amino acids long. The CDR3 sequence is CASSPRVESGELFF. CDR3 nucleotides: TGTGCCAGCAGCCCGAGAGTGGAATCCGGGGAGCTGTTTTTT.

This clonotype was counted ten times or more. V and J are TRBV3-1 and TRBJ1-5; tentative D call: TRBD1 (5 bases). The CDR3 length is 15 residues. The germline gives CDR1 LGHDT, CDR2 YNNKEL (reference sequence). Trimming shortened V by 3 bases and J by 6 bases, and 15 bases separated the two germline ends. In DNA form, the CDR3 reads TGTGCCAGCAGCCAGGATACGACGGGGCTTCAGCCCCAGCATTTT. Its translation: CASSQDTTGLQPQHF.

This chain connects TRBV6-5 to TRBJ1-5; no clear D gene. V was clipped by 6 bases and J by 2 bases, with 8 bases between them. The germline gives CDR1 MNHEY, CDR2 SVGAGI. This CDR3 comprises 13 residues. The CDR3 DNA follows: TGTGCCAGCAGCCCCATCGGCAATCAGCCCCAGCATTTT. Its protein is CASSPIGNQPQHF.

This clonotype was seen at least ten times. The rearrangement joins TRBV11-3 to TRBJ2-4; 9 positions match TRBD1. The V gene's germline CDR1 is SGHNT and CDR2 YENEEA. V lost 5 bases to trimming and J lost 3 bases; unmatched junction nucleotides: 8. CDR3 size: 16 residues. The CDR3 is CASSIRDRVVKNIQYF. DNA of the CDR3: TGTGCCAGCAGCATCCGGGACAGGGTGGTCAAAAACATTCAGTACTTC.

This clonotype was found once. V usage is TRBV6-2 or TRBV6-3 and J usage is TRBJ2-1; D call uncertain. This CDR3 region has 13 residues. Germline V lookup: CDR1 MNHEY, CDR2 SVGEGT. With 2 bases removed from V and 6 bases from J, the gap between germline ends came to 8 bases. CDR3 sequence: CASSYNTPNEQFF. CDR3 DNA: TGTGCCAGCAGTTACAATACGCCCAATGAGCAGTTCTTC.

Ten or more counts support this clonotype. The chain recombines TRBV6-1 with TRBJ1-3; D uncertain. Germline-derived CDR1 and CDR2 are MNHNS and SASEGT. Trimming pared 3 bases from V and 1 base from J, leaving 10 bases between. The CDR3 extends over 15 amino acids. As DNA, the CDR3 is TGTGCCAGCAGTGACGGGCAGGTTTCTGGAAACACCATATATTTT. Protein product: CASSDGQVSGNTIYF.

This clonotype appeared many times. CDR3 residues: CSALQGSGTEAFF. The CDR3 DNA reads TGCAGCGCCCTACAGGGGTCGGGCACTGAAGCTTTCTTT. The chain employs TRBV29-1 and TRBJ1-1; 7 bases are shared with TRBD1. V was pared by 7 bases and J by 4 bases, with 9 bases of the junction left unmatched. This CDR3 spans 13 amino acids. Germline lookup yields CDR1 SQVTM and CDR2 ANQGSEA.

This clonotype was detected ten times or more. The chain is built from TRBV6-2 or TRBV6-3 and TRBJ2-1; 11 bases are a match to TRBD2. The CDR3 totals 16 residues. Germline V CDR1 and CDR2: MNHEY, SVGEGT. After removal of 4 bases from V and 2 bases from J, the junction contained 4 bases not matched to a gene. This chain's CDR3 is CASSSRLAGTYNEQFF. The CDR3 nucleotides read TGTGCCAGCAGTTCCCGACTAGCGGGGACCTACAATGAGCAGTTCTTC.

This clonotype was recorded at least ten times. This chain connects TRBV30 to TRBJ2-7, with D possibly TRBD2 on 5 matching bases. CDR3 length: 15 amino acids. The V gene's germline CDR1 is GTSNPN and CDR2 SVGIG (reference sequence). V dropped 2 bases and J dropped 7 bases, with 21 bases sitting between them. CDR3 bases: TGTGCCTGGAGTACTATGACCCCCCGATCGGGGGAGCAGTACTTC. The encoded protein is CAWSTMTPRSGEQYF.

This clonotype was observed many times. The chain is built from TRBV7-7 and TRBJ2-5; TRBD2 might be the D (7 bases). CDR1 is SSHAT, CDR2 FNYEAQ, per germline (reference sequence). Trimming removed 3 bases at V and 5 bases at J, with 16 bases between. This CDR3 has 15 residues. The CDR3 nucleotides are TGTGCCAGCAGCTTGGATCGGGGGGCACACGAGACCCAGTACTTC. This translates into CASSLDRGAHETQYF.

This clonotype appeared many times. DNA of the CDR3: TGCAGTGCTAGAGAACTAGCGGGGGGAGATACGCAGTATTTT. Translating gives CSARELAGGDTQYF. The chain combines TRBV20-1 with TRBJ2-3, with 12 bases matching TRBD2. With 0 bases clipped from V and 5 bases from J, the junction kept 0 bases outside the gene matches. The CDR3 runs 14 residues. From germline, CDR1 is DFQATT and CDR2 SNEGSKA (reference sequence).

This clonotype has at least ten counts. The gene calls are TRBV11-1 and TRBJ1-2, with D unclear. V was pared by 6 bases and J by 8 bases, with 16 bases between. The germline gives CDR1 SGHAT, CDR2 FQDESV (reference sequence). This CDR3 has 13 residues. The CDR3 region has the DNA TGTGCCAGCAGTCCCGGGCTCCGAGGAGGCTACACCTTC. Translation: CASSPGLRGGYTF.

In its sample, this clonotype is medium-sized. The chain has TRBV30 and TRBJ1-5; D remains unclear. Germline values: CDR1 GTSNPN, CDR2 SVGIG (reference sequence). The CDR3 is 15 amino acids. Trimming shortened V by 1 base and J by 0 bases, and 10 bases separated the two germline ends. The CDR3 DNA sequence: TGTGCCTGGAGTGAGGGCAGGCATAGCAATCAGCCCCAGCATTTT. Encoded protein: CAWSEGRHSNQPQHF.

This clonotype was recorded at least ten times. V usage is TRBV19 and J usage is TRBJ2-7, with TRBD1 as a possible D gene (5 bases). Germline V lookup: CDR1 LNHDA, CDR2 SQIVND (reference sequence). V was pared by 6 bases and J by 0 bases, with 12 bases between. The CDR3 extends over 14 amino acids. For the CDR3, the DNA is TGTGCCAGTAGAAAGGATGGACACTCCTACGAGCAGTACTTC. It yields the protein CASRKDGHSYEQYF.

This clonotype was counted ten times or more. The rearrangement links TRBV29-1 to TRBJ1-2, with D possibly TRBD1 on 5 matching bases. The CDR3 is 13 amino acids. Germline values: CDR1 SQVTM, CDR2 ANQGSEA. Between the trimmed V and J ends, which lost 7 bases and 7 bases, there was a span of 19 bases. DNA for the CDR3: TGCAGCGCCGGGCTACCGGGGGACGGTGGCTACACCTTC. It codes for CSAGLPGDGGYTF. Supplemented by reference TRBV29-1 and TRBJ1-2, the full variable domain reads SAVISQKPSRDICQRGTSLTIQCQVDSQVTMMFWYRQQPGQSLTLIATANQGSEATYESGFVIDKFPISRPNLTFSTLTVSNMSPEDSSIYLCSAGLPGDGGYTFGSGTRLTVV.

This clonotype was detected ten times or more. V and J are TRBV30 and TRBJ1-2; D gene unclear. Germline V gene sequence: CDR1 GTSNPN, CDR2 SVGIG (reference sequence). Trimming took off 4 bases at V and 1 base at J, with 19 bases between the two ends. CDR3 length: 16 residues. CDR3 in DNA: TGTGCCTGGATGGAGTTTTTTTCAGCCGATAACTATGGCTACACCTTC. The encoded protein is CAWMEFFSADNYGYTF.

This clonotype was recorded at least ten times. CDR3: CASSYLGGRETQYF. The CDR3 DNA is TGTGCCAGCAGTTACTTGGGGGGACGGGAGACCCAGTACTTC. V gene TRBV6-2 or TRBV6-3 combines with J gene TRBJ2-5, with D tentatively TRBD2 (6 bases). Trimming removed 1 base at V and 5 bases at J, with 11 bases between. The CDR3 contains 14 residues. Germline V CDR1 and CDR2: MNHEY, SVGEGT.

This clonotype was seen repeatedly, ten times or more. The chain uses TRBV7-3 and TRBJ2-7; D may be TRBD1 (6 bases). V lost 5 bases and J lost 0, with 17 bases in between. Germline V gives CDR1 SGHTA, CDR2 FQGTGA. The length of the CDR3 is 16 residues. The CDR3 DNA reads TGTGCCAGCAGCCCCCCCCGGGACAAGCCCTCCTACGAGCAGTACTTC. This encodes CASSPPRDKPSYEQYF.

This clonotype was picked up many times. The chain links TRBV6-5 to TRBJ2-7; perhaps D is TRBD1 or TRBD2 (5 bases each). This CDR3 is 14 amino acids long. Germline V gene lookup returns CDR1 MNHEY and CDR2 SVGAGI. V was trimmed by 9 bases and J by 7 bases, leaving 22 bases between them. The CDR3 sequence: CASRAGTGPREQYF. In DNA, the CDR3 is TGTGCCAGTCGAGCCGGGACGGGACCTCGGGAGCAGTACTTC.

This clonotype was seen only a few times. V is TRBV18 and J is TRBJ2-7; unclear D gene. The CDR3 consists of 13 residues. V gave up 2 bases and J gave up 2 bases, with 7 bases separating them. In germline, CDR1 is KGHSH, CDR2 LQKENI. This CDR3 reads CASSPEAPYEQYF. The CDR3 DNA is TGTGCCAGCTCACCAGAGGCCCCCTACGAGCAGTACTTC.

This clonotype is categorized as medium-sized. The CDR3 spells CASTHSWGGTGELFF. The CDR3, as DNA: TGTGCCAGCACCCACTCGTGGGGGGGCACCGGGGAGCTGTTTTTT. J is TRBJ2-2 and V is TRBV5-4, with TRBD2 matching over 7 bases. V lost 6 bases, J lost 4 bases, and 9 bases stayed unmatched. This CDR3 contains 15 residues. The germline V gene encodes CDR1 SGHNT and CDR2 YYREEE (reference sequence).

As regards this clonotype: One end of the junction is discordant with germline, which a read error may explain. This rearrangement joins TRBV23-1 to TRBJ2-7, with a possible D match to TRBD2 (5 bases). TRBV23-1 is an ORF, and what it does is uncertain. The CDR3 length is 11 residues. In nucleotides, the CDR3 is TGCGCCAGCAGTCATGTATGGGAGCTGTACTTC. Its translation is CASSHVWELYF.

This clonotype appeared many times. This chain links TRBV29-1 with TRBJ2-1; 8 nucleotides align to TRBD2. This CDR3 has 16 amino acids. Per germline, CDR1 SQVTM and CDR2 ANQGSEA. J was trimmed by 1 base and V by 5 bases; bases with no gene match: 10. The CDR3, as DNA: TGCAGCGTTCCAGCGGGGGTCGGAGGTTCCTACAATGAGCAGTTCTTC. Translating gives CSVPAGVGGSYNEQFF.

The J gene is TRBJ1-5, the V gene TRBV6-1; D gene ambiguous. Trimming removed 10 bases from V and 3 bases from J, with 10 bases in between. This CDR3 has 12 amino acids. Germline assignment: CDR1 MNHNS and CDR2 SASEGT. The CDR3 nucleotides read TGTGCCATCAAGGGATTCAATCAGCCCCAGCATTTT. Translation: CAIKGFNQPQHF.

V usage is TRBV29-1 and J usage is TRBJ2-3; D ambiguous. The CDR3 length is 14 residues. Germline V gene sequence: CDR1 SQVTM, CDR2 ANQGSEA. Between the trimmed V and J ends, which lost 7 bases and 3 bases, there was a span of 17 bases. The CDR3 loop is CSATARKDTDTQYF. The CDR3 nucleotides are TGCAGCGCTACTGCCCGGAAGGATACAGATACGCAGTATTTT.